This TCR beta chain was documented in a study of Ad26.COV2.S vaccination and SARS-CoV-2 variants. Broader study findings: Vaccinees reportedly had broad spike-specific CD8+ and CD4+ T cell responses. Breadth measured for non-spike TCRs was similar across vaccine and placebo recipients.

TCRdb's copy holds only in-frame clones and misses some; the assay was immunoSEQ multiplex PCR. Here the sample spans more than 400,000 clones, about 90% being singletons. Treatment noted: over 15 received Ad26.COV2.S at low or high dose, single or two shots; about 5 received placebo; per-sample allocation not given. Repertoires come from day 63 after the first vaccine or placebo injection. The donor was a Boston adult aged 18-55 years. The junction had 4 bases not matched to a gene; V was cut back by 0 bases and J by 7 bases. CDR3 length equals 16 residues. Germline values: CDR1 SGHNT, CDR2 YYREEE (reference sequence). Comment on this clone: Its specificity is unknown.

This chain connects TRBV5-4 to TRBJ2-2; 12 bases fit TRBD2. The sequence came from a person aged 18-65 years who received the Ad26.COV2.S COVID-19 vaccine or a placebo. Sequencing was performed on peripheral blood, taken in a trial of Ad26.COV2.S vaccine versus placebo. The CDR3 spells CASSLASGGVGGELFF. The DNA of the CDR3 is TGTGCCAGCAGCTTGGCTAGCGGGGGGGTCGGCGGGGAGCTGTTTTTT.